The next 13 T cell receptor beta chains were all read from a single sample in a study of T cell responses to AZD1222 COVID-19 vaccine. This table comes from immunoSEQ multiplex PCR, and its TCRdb copy is limited to in-frame clones, with some not included. The sample contains about 150,000 clones, less than 90% of which appear only once. The sample here was peripheral blood, taken after recovery from COVID-19. The receptors were gathered from an adult who had recovered from COVID-19.

Remarks on this clone: One end of the junction varies from germline; a read error may be responsible. The chain employs TRBV7-7 and TRBJ2-5; 8 nucleotides line up with TRBD2. The germline gives CDR1 SSHAT, CDR2 FNYEAQ (reference sequence). The CDR3 loop spans 18 amino acids. In DNA, the CDR3 is TGTGCTAGCAATTTGGGTTGCCCGGGAGGGAAATTGGGGGAGACCCAGTACTTC. Protein: CASNLGCPGGKLGETQYF.

The genes are TRBV6-2 or TRBV6-3 and TRBJ1-2; D gene unclear. Trimming took off 5 bases at V and 7 bases at J, with 17 bases between the two ends. Germline V CDR1 and CDR2: MNHEY, SVGEGT. The CDR3 contains 14 residues. The CDR3 protein is CASSIKKGVTGYTF. The DNA for the CDR3 is TGTGCCAGCAGTATCAAGAAGGGTGTTACTGGCTACACCTTC.

This chain connects TRBV18 to TRBJ1-1; 7 positions match TRBD1. Germline values: CDR1 KGHSH, CDR2 LQKENI. J gave up 6 bases and V 3 bases, and 7 bases lay outside the gene matches. CDR3 length: 14 residues. CDR3: CASSPTGYDAEAFF. CDR3 DNA: TGTGCCAGCTCACCGACAGGGTATGACGCTGAAGCTTTCTTT.

The gene calls are TRBV5-4 and TRBJ2-1; D might be TRBD2 (6 bases). CDR1 is SGHNT, CDR2 YYREEE, per germline (reference sequence). The CDR3 has 15 amino acids. V lost 0 bases, J lost 6 bases, and 13 bases lay in between. The CDR3 sequence: CASSLERVWGNEQFF. The CDR3 DNA reads as TGTGCCAGCAGCTTGGAGCGGGTTTGGGGCAATGAGCAGTTCTTC.

J is TRBJ1-1 and V is TRBV28, with a weak D call TRBD1 (5 bases). Trimming stripped 2 bases from V and 6 bases from J, with 10 bases between. Germline values: CDR1 MDHEN, CDR2 SYDVKM. The CDR3 runs to 13 residues. The CDR3 is CASSLRRGPEAFF. The DNA for the CDR3 is TGTGCCAGCAGTTTAAGGAGGGGTCCTGAAGCTTTCTTT.

This clone was counted a single time. The gene calls are TRBV27 and TRBJ2-2, with 8 bases that match TRBD1. The CDR3 is 16 amino acids. CDR1 and CDR2 (germline): MNHEY, SMNVEV (reference sequence). Germline trimming cut 2 bases from V and 4 bases from J; bases unmatched to any gene: 6. CDR3 coding DNA: TGTGCCAGCAGTTTACGAGACAGGGGATTCACCGGGGAGCTGTTTTTT. Translating gives CASSLRDRGFTGELFF.

The chain employs TRBV15 and TRBJ1-1, with D unresolved. Germline V CDR1 and CDR2: LNHNV, YYDKDF (reference sequence). Trimming removed 5 bases from V and 4 bases from J, with 17 bases in between. This CDR3 spans 15 amino acids. The CDR3 DNA sequence: TGTGCCACCAGCCGGACCGAGGCCGGCAGCACTGAAGCTTTCTTT. Translation gives CATSRTEAGSTEAFF.

For the CDR3, the DNA is TGTGCCACCAGTGATGGAGGGGCAGGTAATGAAAAACTGTTTTTT. Translation: CATSDGGAGNEKLFF. The chain has TRBV24-1 and TRBJ1-4, with a tentative D call TRBD1 (5 bases). CDR1 and CDR2 from the germline V gene are KGHDR and SFDVKD. The CDR3 is 15 amino acids. V gave up 3 bases and J gave up 4 bases, with 11 bases separating them.

V and J are TRBV29-1 and TRBJ2-2; D is ambiguous. This CDR3 is built from 11 residues. Deletions cut 3 bases from V and 6 bases from J, with 5 bases between. The germline V gene encodes CDR1 SQVTM and CDR2 ANQGSEA. The CDR3 here is CSVEVAGELFF. The CDR3 bases are TGCAGCGTTGAGGTCGCCGGGGAGCTGTTTTTT.

This chain joins TRBV21-1 and TRBJ1-2. TRBV21-1 is a recognized pseudogene. This CDR3 has 17 amino acids. The CDR3 nucleotides read TGTGCCAGCAGCGCCCAGGCGGGAAGGACAGTCCGCTATGGCTACACCTTC. Its translation: CASSAQAGRTVRYGYTF.

The V call is TRBV2, the J call TRBJ2-5; 7 bases map to TRBD2. Germline CDR1 and CDR2: SNHLY and FYNNEI. The CDR3 sequence is 14 residues long. J gave up 3 bases and V 6 bases, and 7 bases lay outside the gene matches. As DNA, the CDR3 is TGTGCCAGCAGCCTTGGGACTAACAAAGAGACCCAGTACTTC. It codes for CASSLGTNKETQYF.

The chain employs TRBV29-1 and TRBJ2-5, with a possible D match to TRBD1 (8 bases). CDR3 length: 13 residues. Germline CDR1 and CDR2: SQVTM and ANQGSEA. Trimming removed 3 bases at V and 5 bases at J, with 13 bases between. Here the CDR3 DNA reads TGCAGCGTTGATCACAGGGGGGGGGAGACCCAGTACTTC. It codes for CSVDHRGGETQYF. Together with reference TRBV29-1 and TRBJ2-5, the CDR3 gives the full variable domain: SAVISQKPSRDICQRGTSLTIQCQVDSQVTMMFWYRQQPGQSLTLIATANQGSEATYESGFVIDKFPISRPNLTFSTLTVSNMSPEDSSIYLCSVDHRGGETQYFGPGTRLLVL.

This chain uses TRBV4-2 with TRBJ1-1; D unclear. Per germline, CDR1 LGHNA and CDR2 YNFKEQ. CDR3 length: 14 amino acids. The V end was cut by 0 bases, the J end by 0 bases, with 5 bases between. DNA for the CDR3: TGTGCCAGCAGCCAAGATCAGGTGAACACTGAAGCTTTCTTT. Translating gives CASSQDQVNTEAFF.